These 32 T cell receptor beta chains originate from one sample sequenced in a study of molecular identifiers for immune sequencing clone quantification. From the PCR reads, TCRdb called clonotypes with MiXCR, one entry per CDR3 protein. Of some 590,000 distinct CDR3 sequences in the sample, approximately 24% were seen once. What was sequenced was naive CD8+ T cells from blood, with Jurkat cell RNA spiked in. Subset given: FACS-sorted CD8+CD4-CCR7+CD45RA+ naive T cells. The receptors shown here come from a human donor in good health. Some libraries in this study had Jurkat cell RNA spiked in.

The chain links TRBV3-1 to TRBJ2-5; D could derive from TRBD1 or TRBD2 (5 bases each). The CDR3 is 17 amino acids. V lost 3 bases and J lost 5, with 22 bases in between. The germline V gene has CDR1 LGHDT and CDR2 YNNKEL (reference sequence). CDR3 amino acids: CASSHPHLGAWGETQYF. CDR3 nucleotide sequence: TGTGCCAGCAGCCATCCCCATTTGGGCGCCTGGGGGGAGACCCAGTACTTC.

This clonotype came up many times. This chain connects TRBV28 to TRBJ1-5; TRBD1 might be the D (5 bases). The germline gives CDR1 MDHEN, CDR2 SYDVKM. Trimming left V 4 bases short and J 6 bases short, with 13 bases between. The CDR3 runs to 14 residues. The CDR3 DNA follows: TGTGCCAGCAGTTATGAGCAGGGAGTTCAGCCCCAGCATTTT. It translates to CASSYEQGVQPQHF.

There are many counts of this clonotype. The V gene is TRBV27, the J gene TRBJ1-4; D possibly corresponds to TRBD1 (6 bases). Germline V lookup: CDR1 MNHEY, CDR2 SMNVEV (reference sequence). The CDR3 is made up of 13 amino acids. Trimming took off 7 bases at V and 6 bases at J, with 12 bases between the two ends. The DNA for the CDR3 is TGTGCCAGCAAGGGGGGGTTGGATGAAAAACTGTTTTTT. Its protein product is CASKGGLDEKLFF.

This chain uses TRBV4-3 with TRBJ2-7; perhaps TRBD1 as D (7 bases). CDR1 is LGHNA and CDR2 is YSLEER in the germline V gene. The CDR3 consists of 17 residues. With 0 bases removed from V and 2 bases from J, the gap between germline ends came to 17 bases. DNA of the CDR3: TGCGCCAGCAGCCAAGATAGGGCGGGGACAGCAGCCTACGAGCAGTACTTC. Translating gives CASSQDRAGTAAYEQYF.

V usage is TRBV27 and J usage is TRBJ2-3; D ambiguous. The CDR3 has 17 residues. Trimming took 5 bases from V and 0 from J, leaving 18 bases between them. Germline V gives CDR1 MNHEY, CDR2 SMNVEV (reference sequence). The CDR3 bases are TGTGCCAGCAGTCTCGAGATCACCGGGTTAAGCACAGATACGCAGTATTTT. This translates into CASSLEITGLSTDTQYF.

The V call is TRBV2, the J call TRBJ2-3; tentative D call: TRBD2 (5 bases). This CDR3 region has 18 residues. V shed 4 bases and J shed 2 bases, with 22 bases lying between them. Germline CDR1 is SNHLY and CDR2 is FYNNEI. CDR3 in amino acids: CASSASGPLARVTDTQYF. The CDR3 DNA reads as TGTGCCAGCAGTGCGAGTGGGCCGTTAGCGAGAGTCACAGATACGCAGTATTTT.

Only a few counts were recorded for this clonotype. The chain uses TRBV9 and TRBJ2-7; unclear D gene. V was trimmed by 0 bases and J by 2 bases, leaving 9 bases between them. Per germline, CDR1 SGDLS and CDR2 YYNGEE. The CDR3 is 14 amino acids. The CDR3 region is CASSVGYSPYEQYF. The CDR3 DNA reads TGTGCCAGCAGCGTAGGATATTCTCCCTACGAGCAGTACTTC.

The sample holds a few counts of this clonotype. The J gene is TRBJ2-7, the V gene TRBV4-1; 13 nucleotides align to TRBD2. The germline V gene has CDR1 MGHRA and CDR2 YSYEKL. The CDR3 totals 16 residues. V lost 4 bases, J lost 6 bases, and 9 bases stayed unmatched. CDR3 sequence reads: CASSPGLAGVPSEQYF. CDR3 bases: TGCGCCAGCAGCCCCGGACTAGCGGGAGTCCCATCCGAGCAGTACTTC.

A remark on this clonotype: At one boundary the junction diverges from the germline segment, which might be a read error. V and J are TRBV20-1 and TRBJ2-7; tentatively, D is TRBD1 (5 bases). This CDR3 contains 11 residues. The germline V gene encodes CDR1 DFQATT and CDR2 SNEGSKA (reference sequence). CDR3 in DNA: TGCAGTGCTATCAGGGATCACGAGCAGCACTTC. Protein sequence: CSAIRDHEQHF.

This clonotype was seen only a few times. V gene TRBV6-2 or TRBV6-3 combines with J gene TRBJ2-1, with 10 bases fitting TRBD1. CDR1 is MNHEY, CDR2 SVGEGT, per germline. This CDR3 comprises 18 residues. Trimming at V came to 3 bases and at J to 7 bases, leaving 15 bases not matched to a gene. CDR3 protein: CASSYLEGWDRGWNEQFF. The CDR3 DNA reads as TGTGCCAGCAGTTATCTTGAGGGCTGGGACAGGGGCTGGAATGAGCAGTTCTTC.

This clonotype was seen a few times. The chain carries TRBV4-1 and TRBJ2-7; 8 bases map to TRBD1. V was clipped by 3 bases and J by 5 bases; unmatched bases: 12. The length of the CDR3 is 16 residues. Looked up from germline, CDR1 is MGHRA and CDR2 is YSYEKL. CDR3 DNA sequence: TGCGCCAGCAGCCAGGGGACAGGCCCGGTCCTCCACGAGCAGTACTTC. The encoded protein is CASSQGTGPVLHEQYF.

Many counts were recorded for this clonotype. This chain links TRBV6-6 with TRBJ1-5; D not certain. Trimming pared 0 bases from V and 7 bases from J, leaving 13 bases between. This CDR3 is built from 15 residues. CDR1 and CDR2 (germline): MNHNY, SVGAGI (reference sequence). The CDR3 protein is CASSYSTELGQPQHF. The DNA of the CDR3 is TGTGCCAGCAGTTACTCTACGGAATTGGGACAGCCCCAGCATTTT.

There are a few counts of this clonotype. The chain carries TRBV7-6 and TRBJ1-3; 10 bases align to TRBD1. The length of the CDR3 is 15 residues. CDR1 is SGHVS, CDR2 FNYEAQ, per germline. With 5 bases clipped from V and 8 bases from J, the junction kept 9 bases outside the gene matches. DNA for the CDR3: TGTGCCAGCAGCCAGGGACAGGGGAGGGGCGACACCATATATTTT. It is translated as CASSQGQGRGDTIYF.

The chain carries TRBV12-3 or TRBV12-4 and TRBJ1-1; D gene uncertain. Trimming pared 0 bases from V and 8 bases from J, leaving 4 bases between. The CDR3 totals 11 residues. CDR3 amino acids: CASSLAAEAFF. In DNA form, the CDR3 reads TGTGCCAGCAGTTTAGCTGCAGAAGCTTTCTTT.

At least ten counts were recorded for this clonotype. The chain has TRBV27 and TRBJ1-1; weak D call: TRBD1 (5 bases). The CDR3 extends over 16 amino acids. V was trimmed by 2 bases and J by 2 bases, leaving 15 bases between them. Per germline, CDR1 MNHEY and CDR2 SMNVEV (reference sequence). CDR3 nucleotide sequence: TGTGCCAGCAGTTTAATTTCCGCAGGGCCCAACACTGAAGCTTTCTTT. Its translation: CASSLISAGPNTEAFF.

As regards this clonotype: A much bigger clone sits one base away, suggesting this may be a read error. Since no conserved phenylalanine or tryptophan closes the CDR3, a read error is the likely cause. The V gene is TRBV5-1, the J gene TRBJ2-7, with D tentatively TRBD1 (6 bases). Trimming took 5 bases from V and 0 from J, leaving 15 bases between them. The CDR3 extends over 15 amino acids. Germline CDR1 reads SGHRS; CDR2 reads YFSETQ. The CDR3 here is CASSAYDRISYEQYY. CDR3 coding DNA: TGCGCCAGCAGTGCTTACGACAGGATCTCCTACGAGCAGTACTAC.

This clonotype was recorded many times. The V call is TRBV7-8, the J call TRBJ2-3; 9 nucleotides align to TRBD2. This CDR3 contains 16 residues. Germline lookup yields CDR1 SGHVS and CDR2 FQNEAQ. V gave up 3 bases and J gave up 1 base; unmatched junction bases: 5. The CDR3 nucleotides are TGTGCCAGCAGCTTCTTGACTAGCGGACGCACAGATACGCAGTATTTT. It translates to CASSFLTSGRTDTQYF.

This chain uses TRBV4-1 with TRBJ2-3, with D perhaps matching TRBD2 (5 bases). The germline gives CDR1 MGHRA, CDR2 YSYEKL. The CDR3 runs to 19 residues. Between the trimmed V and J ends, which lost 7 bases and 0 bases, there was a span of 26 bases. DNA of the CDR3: TGCGCCAGCAACTCCGGAGGCTCTTCCCGACACCTTAGCACAGATACGCAGTATTTT. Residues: CASNSGGSSRHLSTDTQYF.

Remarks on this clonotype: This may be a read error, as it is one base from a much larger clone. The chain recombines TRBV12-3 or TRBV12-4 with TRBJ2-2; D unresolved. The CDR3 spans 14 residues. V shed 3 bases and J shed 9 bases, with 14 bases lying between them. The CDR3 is CASSFPGQVWELFF. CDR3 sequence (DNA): TGTGCCAGCAGTTTTCCTGGGCAAGTCTGGGAGCTGTTTTTT.

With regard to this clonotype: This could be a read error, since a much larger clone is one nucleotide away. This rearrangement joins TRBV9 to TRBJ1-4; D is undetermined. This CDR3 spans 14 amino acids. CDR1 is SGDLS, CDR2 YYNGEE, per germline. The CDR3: CASSVEGPGEKLLF. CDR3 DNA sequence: TGTGCCAGCAGCGTAGAAGGGCCTGGTGAAAAACTGCTTTTT.

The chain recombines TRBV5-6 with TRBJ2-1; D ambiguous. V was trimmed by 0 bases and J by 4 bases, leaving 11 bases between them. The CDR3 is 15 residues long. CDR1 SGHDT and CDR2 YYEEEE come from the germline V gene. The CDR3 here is CASSLETTSYNEQFF. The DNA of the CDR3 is TGTGCCAGCAGCTTGGAAACCACCTCTTACAATGAGCAGTTCTTC.

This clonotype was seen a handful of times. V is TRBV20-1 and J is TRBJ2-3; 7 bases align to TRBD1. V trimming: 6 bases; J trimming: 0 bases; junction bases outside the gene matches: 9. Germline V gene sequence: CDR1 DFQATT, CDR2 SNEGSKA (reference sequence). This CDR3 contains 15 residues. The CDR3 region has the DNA TGCAGTGCCAACTCCGGGACAGAAAGCACAGATACGCAGTATTTT. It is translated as CSANSGTESTDTQYF.

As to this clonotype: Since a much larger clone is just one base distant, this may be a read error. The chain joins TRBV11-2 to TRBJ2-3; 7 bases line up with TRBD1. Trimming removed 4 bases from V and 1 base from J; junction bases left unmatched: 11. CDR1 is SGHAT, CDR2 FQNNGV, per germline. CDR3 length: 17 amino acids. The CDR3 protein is CASSSGGAPVRTDTQYF. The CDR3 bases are TGTGCCAGCAGCTCAGGGGGAGCCCCAGTGCGCACAGATACGCAGTATTTT. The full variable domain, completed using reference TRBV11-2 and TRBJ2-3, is EAGVAQSPRYKIIEKRQSVAFWCNPISGHATLYWYQQILGQGPKLLIQFQNNGVVDDSQLPKDRFSAERLKGVDSTLKIQPAKLEDSAVYLCASSSGGAPVRTDTQYFGPGTRLTVL.

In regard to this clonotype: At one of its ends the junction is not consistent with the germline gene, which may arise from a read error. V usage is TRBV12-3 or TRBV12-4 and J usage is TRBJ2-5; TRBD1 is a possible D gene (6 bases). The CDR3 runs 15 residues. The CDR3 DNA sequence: TGTACCAGCAGTTTAATATTGGGGGCGGGAGAGACCCAGTACTTC. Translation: CTSSLILGAGETQYF.

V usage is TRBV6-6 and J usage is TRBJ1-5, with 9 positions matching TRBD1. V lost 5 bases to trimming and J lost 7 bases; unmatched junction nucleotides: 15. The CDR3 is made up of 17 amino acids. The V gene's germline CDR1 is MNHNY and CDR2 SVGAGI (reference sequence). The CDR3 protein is CASSPPRDRVLGQPQHF. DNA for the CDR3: TGTGCCAGCAGTCCTCCTCGGGACAGGGTTTTAGGGCAGCCCCAGCATTTT.

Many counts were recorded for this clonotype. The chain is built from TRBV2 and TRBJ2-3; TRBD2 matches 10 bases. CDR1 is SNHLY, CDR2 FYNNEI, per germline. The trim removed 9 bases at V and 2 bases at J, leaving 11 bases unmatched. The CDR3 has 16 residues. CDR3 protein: CASLSGRAGNTDTQYF. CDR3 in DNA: TGTGCCAGTTTGAGCGGGAGGGCCGGTAACACAGATACGCAGTATTTT.

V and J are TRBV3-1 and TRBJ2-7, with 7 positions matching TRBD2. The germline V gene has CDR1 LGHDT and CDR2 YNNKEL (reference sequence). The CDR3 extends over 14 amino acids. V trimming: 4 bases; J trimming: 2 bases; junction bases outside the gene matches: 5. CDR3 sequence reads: CASSPGLSAYEQYF. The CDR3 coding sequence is TGTGCCAGCAGCCCGGGACTATCAGCCTACGAGCAGTACTTC.

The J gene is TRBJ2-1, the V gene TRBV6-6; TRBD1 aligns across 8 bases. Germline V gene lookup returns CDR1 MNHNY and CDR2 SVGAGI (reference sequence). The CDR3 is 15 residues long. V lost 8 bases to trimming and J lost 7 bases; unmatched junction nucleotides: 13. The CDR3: CASDLGTGSPNEQFF. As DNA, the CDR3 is TGTGCCAGCGACTTGGGGACAGGTTCACCAAATGAGCAGTTCTTC.

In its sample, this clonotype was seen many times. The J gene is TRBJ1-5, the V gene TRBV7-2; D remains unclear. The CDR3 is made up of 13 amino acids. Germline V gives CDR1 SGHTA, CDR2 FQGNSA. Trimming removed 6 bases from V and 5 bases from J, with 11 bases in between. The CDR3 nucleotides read TGTGCCAGCAGTGATCTAGTCTATCAGCCCCAGCATTTT. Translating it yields CASSDLVYQPQHF.

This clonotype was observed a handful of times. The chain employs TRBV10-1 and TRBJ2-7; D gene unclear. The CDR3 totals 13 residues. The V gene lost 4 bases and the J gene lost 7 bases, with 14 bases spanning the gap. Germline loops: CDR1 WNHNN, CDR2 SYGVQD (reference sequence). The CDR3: CASSGRTAPEQYF. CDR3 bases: TGCGCCAGCAGTGGACGGACGGCGCCAGAGCAGTACTTC.

The CDR3 sequence: CASSTIGNTQYF. In DNA form, the CDR3 reads TGTGCCAGCAGCACTATCGGGAATACGCAGTATTTT. The V gene is TRBV6-5, the J gene TRBJ2-3, with D tentatively TRBD2 (5 bases). There are 12 residues in the CDR3. V shed 6 bases and J shed 7 bases, with 11 bases lying between them. Germline V gene sequence: CDR1 MNHEY, CDR2 SVGAGI.

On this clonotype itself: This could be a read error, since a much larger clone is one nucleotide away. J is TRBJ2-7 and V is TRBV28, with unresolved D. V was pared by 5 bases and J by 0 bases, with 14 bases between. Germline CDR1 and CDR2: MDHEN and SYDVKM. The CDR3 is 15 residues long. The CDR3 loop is CASSTHDLLSYEQYF. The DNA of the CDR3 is TGTGCCAGCAGTACGCACGACTTACTCTCCTACGAGCAGTACTTC. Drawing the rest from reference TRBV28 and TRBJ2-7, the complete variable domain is DVKVTQSSRYLVKRTGEKVFLECVQDMDHENMFWYRQDPGLGLRLIYFSYDVKMKEKGDIPEGYSVSREKKERFSLILESASTNQTSMYLCASSTHDLLSYEQYFGPGTRLTVT.